The subject of this entry is one T cell receptor (beta chain). Its antigen is not identified. The data are from a study of Tregs in tolerant kidney transplant recipients. Unstimulated Tregs (CD4+CD25+CD127-) and CD4+CD25- non-Tregs were sorted from PBMCs. Germline CDR1 reads MDHEN; CDR2 reads SYDVKM. The CDR3 is 13 amino acids. The V gene lost 7 bases and the J gene lost 5 bases, with 14 bases spanning the gap. TCRdb's table, derived via immunoSEQ multiplex PCR, lists solely in-frame clones and lacks some. The sample lists 75,000 to 80,000 clones, around 93% occurring once. Notes on the study in general: Donor-specific Treg expansion exceeded global Treg expansion in tolerant patients, suggesting antigen drive. Nucleotide sequences could not be compared across some patients' samples due to primer changes.

The chain employs TRBV28 and TRBJ2-5; possibly TRBD1 or TRBD2 for D (5 bases each). The sample was Tregs from blood, taken before the transplant. This clonotype was sampled from a human donor who received a combined kidney and bone marrow transplant. The DNA for the CDR3 is TGTGCCAGCATCCTTAGGGGCGGGGAGACCCAGTACTTC. This translates into CASILRGGETQYF.